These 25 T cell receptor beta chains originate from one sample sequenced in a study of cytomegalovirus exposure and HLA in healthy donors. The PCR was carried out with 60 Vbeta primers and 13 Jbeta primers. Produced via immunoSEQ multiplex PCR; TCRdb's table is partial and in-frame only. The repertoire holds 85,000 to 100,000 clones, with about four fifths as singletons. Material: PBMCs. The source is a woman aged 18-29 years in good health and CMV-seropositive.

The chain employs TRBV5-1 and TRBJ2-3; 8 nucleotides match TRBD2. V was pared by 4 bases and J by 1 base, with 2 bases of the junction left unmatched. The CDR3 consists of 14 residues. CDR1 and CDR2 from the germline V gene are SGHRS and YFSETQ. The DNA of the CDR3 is TGCGCCAGCAGCAGGACTAGCCGCACAGATACGCAGTATTTT. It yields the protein CASSRTSRTDTQYF.

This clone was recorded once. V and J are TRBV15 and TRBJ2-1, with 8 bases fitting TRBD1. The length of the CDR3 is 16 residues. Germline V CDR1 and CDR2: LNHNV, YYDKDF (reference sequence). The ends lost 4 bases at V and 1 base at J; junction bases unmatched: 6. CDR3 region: CATSTGTGNSYNEQFF. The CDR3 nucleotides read TGTGCCACCAGCACCGGGACAGGCAATTCCTACAATGAGCAGTTCTTC. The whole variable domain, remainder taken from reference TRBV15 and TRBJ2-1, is DAMVIQNPRYQVTQFGKPVTLSCSQTLNHNVMYWYQQKSSQAPKLLFHYYDKDFNNEADTPDNFQSRRPNTSFCFLDIRSPGLGDTAMYLCATSTGTGNSYNEQFFGPGTRLTVL.

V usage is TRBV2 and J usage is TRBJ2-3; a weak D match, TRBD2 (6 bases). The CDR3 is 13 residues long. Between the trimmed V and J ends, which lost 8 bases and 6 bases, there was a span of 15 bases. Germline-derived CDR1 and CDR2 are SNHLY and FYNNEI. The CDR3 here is CASGGKLADTQYF. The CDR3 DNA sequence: TGTGCCAGCGGGGGGAAGTTAGCGGATACGCAGTATTTT.

CDR3 amino acids: CAWSVRDSEPMNTEAFF. CDR3 bases: TGTGCCTGGAGTGTACGGGACAGCGAGCCCATGAACACTGAAGCTTTCTTT. The chain uses TRBV30 and TRBJ1-1; TRBD1 matches 7 bases. Germline V lookup: CDR1 GTSNPN, CDR2 SVGIG (reference sequence). After removal of 0 bases from V and 0 bases from J, the junction contained 10 bases not matched to a gene. CDR3 size: 17 residues.

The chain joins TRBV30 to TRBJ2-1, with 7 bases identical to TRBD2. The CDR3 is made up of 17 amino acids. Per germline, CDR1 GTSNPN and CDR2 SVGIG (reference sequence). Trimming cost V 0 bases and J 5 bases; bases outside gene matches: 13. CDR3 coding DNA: TGTGCCTGGAGTGTAAGTTCGGGGGGAGGGCCAAACAATGAGCAGTTCTTC. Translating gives CAWSVSSGGGPNNEQFF.

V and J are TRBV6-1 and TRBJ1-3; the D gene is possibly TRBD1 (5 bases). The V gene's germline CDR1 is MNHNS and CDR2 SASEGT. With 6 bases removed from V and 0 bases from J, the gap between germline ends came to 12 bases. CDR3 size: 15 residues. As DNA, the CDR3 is TGTGCCAGCAGAGGGGTCCTAAACTCTGGAAACACCATATATTTT. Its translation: CASRGVLNSGNTIYF.

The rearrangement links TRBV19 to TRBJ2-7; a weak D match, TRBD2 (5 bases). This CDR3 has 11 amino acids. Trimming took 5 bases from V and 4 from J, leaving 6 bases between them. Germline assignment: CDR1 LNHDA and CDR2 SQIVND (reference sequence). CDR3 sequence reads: CASSPGYEQYF. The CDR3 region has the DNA TGTGCCAGTAGTCCGGGGTACGAGCAGTACTTC.

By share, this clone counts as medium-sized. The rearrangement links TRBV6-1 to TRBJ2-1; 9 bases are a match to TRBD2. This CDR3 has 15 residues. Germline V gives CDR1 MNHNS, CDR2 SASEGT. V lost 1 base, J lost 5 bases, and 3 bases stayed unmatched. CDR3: CASSEGERGDNEQFF. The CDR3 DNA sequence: TGTGCCAGCAGTGAAGGCGAGCGGGGGGACAATGAGCAGTTCTTC.

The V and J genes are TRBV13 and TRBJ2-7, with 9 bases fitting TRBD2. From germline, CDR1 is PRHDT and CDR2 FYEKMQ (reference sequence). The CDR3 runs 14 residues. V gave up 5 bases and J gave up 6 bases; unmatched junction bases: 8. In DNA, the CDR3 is TGTGCCAGCAGCGACCAGGCTAGCGGGATCGAGCAGTACTTC. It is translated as CASSDQASGIEQYF.

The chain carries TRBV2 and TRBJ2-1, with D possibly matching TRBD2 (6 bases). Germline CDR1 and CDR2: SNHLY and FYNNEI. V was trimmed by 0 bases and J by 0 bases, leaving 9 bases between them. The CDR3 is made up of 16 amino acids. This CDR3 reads CASSEAVGGSYNEQFF. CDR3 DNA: TGTGCCAGCAGTGAAGCGGTGGGAGGCTCCTACAATGAGCAGTTCTTC.

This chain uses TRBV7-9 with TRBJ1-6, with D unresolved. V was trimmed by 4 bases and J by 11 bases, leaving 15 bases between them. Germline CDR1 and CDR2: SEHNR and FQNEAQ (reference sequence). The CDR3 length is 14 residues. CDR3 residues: CASSSSVTEPPLHF. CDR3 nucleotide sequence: TGTGCCAGCAGCTCGTCGGTTACCGAACCACCCCTCCACTTT.

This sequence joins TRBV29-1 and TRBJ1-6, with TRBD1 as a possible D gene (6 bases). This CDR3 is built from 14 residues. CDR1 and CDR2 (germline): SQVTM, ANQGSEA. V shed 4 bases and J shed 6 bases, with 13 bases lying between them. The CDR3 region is CSVAGEGSNSPLHF. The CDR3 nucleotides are TGCAGCGTTGCAGGGGAAGGGAGTAATTCACCCCTCCACTTT.

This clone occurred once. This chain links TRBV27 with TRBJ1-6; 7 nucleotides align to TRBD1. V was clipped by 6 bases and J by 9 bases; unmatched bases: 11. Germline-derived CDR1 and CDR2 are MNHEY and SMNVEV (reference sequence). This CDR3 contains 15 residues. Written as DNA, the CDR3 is TGTGCCAGCAGCACGCACAGGGGCAGCGGTTCACCCCTCCACTTT. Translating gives CASSTHRGSGSPLHF.

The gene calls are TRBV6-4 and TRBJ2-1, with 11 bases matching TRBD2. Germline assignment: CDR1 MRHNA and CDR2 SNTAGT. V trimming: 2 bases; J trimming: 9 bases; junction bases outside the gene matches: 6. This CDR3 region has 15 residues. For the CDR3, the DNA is TGTGCCAGCAGTGACGGTAGCGGGGGGGTCGCTGAGCAGTTCTTC. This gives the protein CASSDGSGGVAEQFF.

The CDR3 spells CASSDPDRDQTQYF. DNA for the CDR3: TGTGCCAGCAGTGACCCTGACAGGGACCAGACCCAGTACTTC. The chain uses TRBV25-1 and TRBJ2-5, with 7 bases that match TRBD1. Germline loops: CDR1 MGHDK, CDR2 SYGVNS. The CDR3 is 14 residues long. V lost 3 bases, J lost 6 bases, and 7 bases stayed unmatched.

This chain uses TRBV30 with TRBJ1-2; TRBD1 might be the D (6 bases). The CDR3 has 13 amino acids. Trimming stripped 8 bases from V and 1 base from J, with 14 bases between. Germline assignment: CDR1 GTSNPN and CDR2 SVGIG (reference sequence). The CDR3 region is CARGGDLNYGYTF. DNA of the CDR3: TGTGCCAGAGGGGGAGACCTTAACTATGGCTACACCTTC.

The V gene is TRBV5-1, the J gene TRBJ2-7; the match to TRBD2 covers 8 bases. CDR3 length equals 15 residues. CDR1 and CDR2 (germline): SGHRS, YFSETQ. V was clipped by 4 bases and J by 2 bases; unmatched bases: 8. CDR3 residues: CASSPLLAEPYEQYF. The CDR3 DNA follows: TGCGCCAGCAGCCCACTACTAGCGGAGCCCTACGAGCAGTACTTC.

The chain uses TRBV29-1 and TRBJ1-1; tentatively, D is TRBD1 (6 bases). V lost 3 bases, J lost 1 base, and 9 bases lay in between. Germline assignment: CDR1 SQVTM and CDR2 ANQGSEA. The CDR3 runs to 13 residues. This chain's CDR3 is CSVDQGWNTEAFF. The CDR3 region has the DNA TGCAGCGTTGATCAGGGGTGGAACACTGAAGCTTTCTTT.

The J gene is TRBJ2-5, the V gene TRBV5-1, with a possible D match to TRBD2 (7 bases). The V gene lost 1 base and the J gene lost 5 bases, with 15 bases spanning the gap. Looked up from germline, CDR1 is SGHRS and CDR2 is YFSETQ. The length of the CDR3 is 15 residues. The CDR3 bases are TGCGCCAGCAGCTTGTCGAGGGGGGGCGTGGAGACCCAGTACTTC. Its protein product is CASSLSRGGVETQYF.

The CDR3 nucleotides read TGTGCCAGCAGGACGTCGGGGATTCAGCCCCAGCATTTT. It specifies CASRTSGIQPQHF. The chain recombines TRBV28 with TRBJ1-5; D uncertain. V was cut by 6 bases and J by 6 bases, with 12 bases left in between. The CDR3 spans 13 residues. CDR1 is MDHEN and CDR2 is SYDVKM in the germline V gene.

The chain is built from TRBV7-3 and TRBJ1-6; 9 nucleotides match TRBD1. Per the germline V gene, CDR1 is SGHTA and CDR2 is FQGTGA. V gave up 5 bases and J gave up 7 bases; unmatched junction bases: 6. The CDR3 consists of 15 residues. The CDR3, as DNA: TGTGCCAGCAGCATAGGGGGACAGGGAAATTCACCCCTCCACTTT. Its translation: CASSIGGQGNSPLHF. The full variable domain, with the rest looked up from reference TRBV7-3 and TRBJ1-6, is GAGVSQTPSNKVTEKGKYVELRCDPISGHTALYWYRQSLGQGPEFLIYFQGTGAADDSGLPNDRFFAVRPEGSVSTLKIQRTERGDSAVYLCASSIGGQGNSPLHFGNGTRLTVT.

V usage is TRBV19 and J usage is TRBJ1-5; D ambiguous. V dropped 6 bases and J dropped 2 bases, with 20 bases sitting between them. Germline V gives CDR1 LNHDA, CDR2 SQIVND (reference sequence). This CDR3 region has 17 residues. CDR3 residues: CASRTADSGAGNQPQHF. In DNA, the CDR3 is TGTGCCAGTAGGACGGCGGACTCTGGAGCGGGCAATCAGCCCCAGCATTTT.

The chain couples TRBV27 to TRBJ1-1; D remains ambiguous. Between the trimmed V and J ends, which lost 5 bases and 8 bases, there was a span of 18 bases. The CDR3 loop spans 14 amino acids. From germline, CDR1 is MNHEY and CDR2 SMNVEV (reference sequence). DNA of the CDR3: TGTGCCAGCAGTCCGCGGGCCATCTTCTCCGAAGCTTTCTTT. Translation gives CASSPRAIFSEAFF.

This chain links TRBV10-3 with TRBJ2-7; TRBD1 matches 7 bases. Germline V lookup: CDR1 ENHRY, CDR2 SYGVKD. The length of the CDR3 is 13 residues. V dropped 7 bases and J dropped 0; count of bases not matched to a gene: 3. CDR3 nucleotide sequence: TGTGCCATCAAACAGGGGTCCTCCTACGAGCAGTACTTC. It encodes CAIKQGSSYEQYF.

The CDR3 sequence: CATGPEGGLGYTF. The CDR3 DNA follows: TGTGCCACCGGACCCGAAGGGGGCCTCGGCTACACCTTC. The chain is built from TRBV6-5 and TRBJ1-2; 7 bases align to TRBD1. This CDR3 is built from 13 residues. Germline values: CDR1 MNHEY, CDR2 SVGAGI. V shed 10 bases and J 8 bases; nucleotides not matched to a gene: 13.